This TCR beta chain was sequenced in a study of T cells in Graves' hyperthyroidism and ophthalmopathy. Findings and caveats of the study: Ophthalmopathy and stable hyperthyroidism were separated by a 13 V-J model.

The sample holds many counts of this clonotype. The antigen is not known. PBMCs were derived from roughly 10 ml fresh peripheral blood. Researchers took RNA transcripts and amplified the TCR beta CDR3 regions from them. The primer set for the first-round RT-PCR of the TCR CDR3 was HTBI. Via MiXCR, TCRdb re-called the multiplex PCR reads, giving one row per CDR3 protein. The sample shows about 560,000 distinct CDR3 sequences, approximately 16% of them seen only once. The source material was blood. The receptor comes from a woman under 30 with Graves' hyperthyroidism.

CDR3 loop: CASSRAGGTDTQYF. CDR3 sequence (DNA): TGTGCCAGCAGTAGAGCGGGGGGCACAGATACGCAGTATTTT. This chain connects TRBV7-9 to TRBJ2-3; 8 bases align to TRBD2. The ends lost 6 bases at V and 1 base at J; junction bases unmatched: 3. CDR3 length: 14 amino acids. The germline V gene has CDR1 SEHNR and CDR2 FQNEAQ (reference sequence).